This T cell receptor (beta chain) was found in a study of cytomegalovirus exposure and HLA in healthy donors. In the PCR, 60 Vbeta and 13 Jbeta primers were used. Generated by immunoSEQ multiplex PCR, the TCRdb table keeps only in-frame clones and is missing some. The sample consists of fewer than 250,000 clones, around 83% of them appearing once. Points on this clone: A junction end diverges from the germline sequence, so it may reflect a read error.

Germline assignment: CDR1 SGHVS and CDR2 FQNEAQ. The CDR3 has 16 residues. The sequenced sample was PBMCs. This sequence was found in a girl between 5 and 17 years old in good health and CMV-seronegative. This chain uses TRBV7-8 with TRBJ2-5, with TRBD2 identical over 14 bases. Here the CDR3 DNA reads TGTGCCAGCAGATTAGGGACTAGCGGGAGTGGAGAGACCCAGTACTTC. Amino acids: CASRLGTSGSGETQYF.